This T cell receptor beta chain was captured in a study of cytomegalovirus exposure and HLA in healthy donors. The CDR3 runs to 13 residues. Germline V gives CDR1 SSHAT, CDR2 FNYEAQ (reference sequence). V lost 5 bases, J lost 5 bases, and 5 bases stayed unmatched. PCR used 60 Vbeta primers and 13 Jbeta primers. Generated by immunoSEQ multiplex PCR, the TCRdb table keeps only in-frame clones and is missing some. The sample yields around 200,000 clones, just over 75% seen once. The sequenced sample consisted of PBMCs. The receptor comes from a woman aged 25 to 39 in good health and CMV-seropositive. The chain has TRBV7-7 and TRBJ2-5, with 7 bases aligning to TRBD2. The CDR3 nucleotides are TGTGCCAGCAGCCCTCTGGGGGGGGAGACCCAGTACTTC. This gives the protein CASSPLGGETQYF. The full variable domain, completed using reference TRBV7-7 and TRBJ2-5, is GAGVSQSPRYKVTKRGQDVTLRCDPISSHATLYWYQQALGQGPEFLTYFNYEAQPDKSGLPSDRFSAERPEGSISTLTIQRTEQRDSAMYRCASSPLGGETQYFGPGTRLLVL.